Listed below are T cell receptor beta chains from one sample, sequenced in a study of blood T cell repertoires in COVID-19. The table came from immunoSEQ multiplex PCR; TCRdb's copy has only in-frame clones and leaves some out. The sample lists about 80,000 clones, approximately 82% occurring once. The sequenced sample consisted of peripheral blood. The origin of the receptors is a human donor in a cohort sampled during active COVID-19. Both conserved end residues are trimmed from each CDR3. A clone size is listed for some rows: how often the clone was seen (once, few, many), or a class if it is expanded.

abundance	j_gene	v_gene	CDR3aa
-	TRBJ2-3	TRBV28	ASSPPGGSTDTQY
once	TRBJ2-5	TRBV12-3/TRBV12-4	ASSLDRGETQY
-	TRBJ2-2	TRBV30	AWTGQGATGELF
-	TRBJ1-2	TRBV30	AWSPDNNYGYT
few	TRBJ1-1	TRBV10-3	AISVEGLEAF
-	TRBJ2-1	TRBV28	AIVELAGGHNEQF
-	TRBJ1-2	TRBV28	ASRGQWGYT
-	TRBJ1-1	TRBV28	ASRRGRTEAF
-	TRBJ1-4	TRBV28	ASSSVGQSNEKLF
-	TRBJ1-1	TRBV11-2	ASSTLTGWVNTEAF
few	TRBJ2-1	TRBV11-3	ASSPRRGGYNEQF
-	TRBJ2-3	TRBV29-1	SVVGGGGGTDTQY
few	TRBJ2-7	TRBV9	ASRGQVSYEQY
-	TRBJ2-2	TRBV9	ASSVATGRATLTGELF